Each of the 24 T cell receptor beta chains below was sequenced from the same sample in a study of beta chain features in type 1 diabetes. Since all of the isolated RNA was reverse transcribed, expressed TCRB transcripts were what got sequenced. Using immunoSEQ multiplex PCR, the repertoire was profiled, and TCRdb retains in-frame clones only, with some absent. The table has some 900,000 clones, 17% seen once. What was sequenced was naive CD4+ T cells from blood. The source of these receptors is a woman younger than 30 in good health.

This clone was observed a handful of times. The chain recombines TRBV18 with TRBJ2-3; 7 nucleotides match TRBD2. The CDR3 has 16 amino acids. The V segment lost 0 bases and the J segment 8 bases; nucleotides outside the gene matches: 11. Germline CDR1 and CDR2: KGHSH and LQKENI. The CDR3 nucleotides are TGTGCCAGCTCACCACCGTCCGGGGGAGGGCCAGGTACGCAGTATTTT. Translating gives CASSPPSGGGPGTQYF. Full variable domain (outside the CDR3, taken from reference TRBV18 and TRBJ2-3): NAGVMQNPRHLVRRRGQEARLRCSPMKGHSHVYWYRQLPEEGLKFMVYLQKENIIDESGMPKERFSAEFPKEGPSILRIQQVVRGDSAAYFCASSPPSGGGPGTQYFGPGTRLTVL.

This chain uses TRBV2 with TRBJ1-5; the D gene is possibly TRBD1 (6 bases). The CDR3 runs to 14 residues. V lost 8 bases, J lost 1 base, and 12 bases lay in between. The V gene's germline CDR1 is SNHLY and CDR2 FYNNEI. This chain's CDR3 is CASRGGQSNQPQHF. DNA for the CDR3: TGTGCCAGCCGGGGGGGACAAAGCAATCAGCCCCAGCATTTT.

The rearrangement links TRBV4-3 to TRBJ1-6, with TRBD1 matching 8 bases. J lost 7 bases, V lost 1 base, and 3 bases had no gene match. From germline, CDR1 is LGHNA and CDR2 YSLEER. The CDR3 is 15 amino acids. DNA of the CDR3: TGCGCCAGCAGCCAAGGGGGACAGGACAATTCACCCCTCCACTTT. It yields the protein CASSQGGQDNSPLHF.

The gene calls are TRBV7-2 and TRBJ1-1, with D hard to call. Trimming stripped 2 bases from V and 5 bases from J, with 9 bases between. The CDR3 consists of 13 residues. CDR1 is SGHTA and CDR2 is FQGNSA in the germline V gene. For the CDR3, the DNA is TGTGCCAGCAGCTTAAAGCTGGGTACTGAAGCTTTCTTT. Protein: CASSLKLGTEAFF.

This CDR3 reads CASSSGQVYYEQYF. In DNA, the CDR3 is TGTGCCAGCAGCTCCGGACAGGTTTACTACGAGCAGTACTTC. The chain has TRBV14 and TRBJ2-7, with 7 nucleotides matching TRBD1. V was pared by 5 bases and J by 3 bases, with 7 bases of the junction left unmatched. CDR1 is SGHDN and CDR2 is FVKESK in the germline V gene. The CDR3 length is 14 residues.

In this sample, this clone turned up a few times. Given the absence of the conserved phenylalanine or tryptophan at the CDR3 end, a read error is likely. Because the CDR3's place on the DNA is in doubt, the DNA is left out and the CDR3 is given as listed by TCRdb. The chain is built from TRBV28 and TRBJ1-2; the D call of TRBD1 is as the table states it, not checked on the DNA. The CDR3 is 13 amino acids long, termini counted. The germline CDR1 and CDR2 sequences are MDHEN and SYDVKM. CDR3 protein: CASSPPVGSLELG.

The rearrangement links TRBV18 to TRBJ2-1; unclear D gene. Germline CDR1 KGHSH, CDR2 LQKENI. V was pared by 7 bases and J by 7 bases, with 8 bases between. The CDR3 length is 11 residues. CDR3 bases: TGTGCCAGCTGGGTGAAGAATGAGCAGTTCTTC. Amino acid sequence: CASWVKNEQFF.

The V and J genes are TRBV5-4 and TRBJ2-1; TRBD2 matches at 7 bases. This CDR3 contains 16 residues. Germline assignment: CDR1 SGHNT and CDR2 YYREEE (reference sequence). V lost 4 bases, J lost 4 bases, and 11 bases stayed unmatched. The CDR3: CASSPGGSGPYNEQFF. In DNA form, the CDR3 reads TGTGCCAGCAGCCCCGGGGGTAGCGGGCCTTACAATGAGCAGTTCTTC.

J is TRBJ1-4 and V is TRBV18; TRBD1 matches 7 bases. Germline CDR1 is KGHSH and CDR2 is LQKENI. The CDR3 is 14 residues long. The trim removed 4 bases at V and 8 bases at J, leaving 7 bases unmatched. The CDR3 here is CASSRAGGTEKLFF. DNA of the CDR3: TGTGCCAGCTCACGCGCAGGGGGTACGGAAAAACTGTTTTTT.

This sequence joins TRBV5-1 and TRBJ2-1; 10 bases fit TRBD1. This CDR3 comprises 15 residues. Germline loops: CDR1 SGHRS, CDR2 YFSETQ. V gave up 2 bases and J gave up 7 bases; unmatched junction bases: 6. CDR3 sequence (DNA): TGCGCCAGCAGCTTCACGGGACAGGGGCGGAATGAGCAGTTCTTC. It specifies CASSFTGQGRNEQFF.

The chain carries TRBV7-3 and TRBJ2-3, with 11 bases lining up with TRBD1. J lost 12 bases, V lost 1 base, and 6 bases had no gene match. The CDR3 runs 14 residues. CDR1 and CDR2 from the germline V gene are SGHTA and FQGTGA. The chain's CDR3 is CASSLSSGQGDQYF. In DNA, the CDR3 is TGTGCCAGCAGCTTAAGTTCGGGACAGGGGGACCAGTATTTT.

This clone occurred a few times. The rearrangement joins TRBV4-2 to TRBJ2-1; 8 bases are shared with TRBD2. This CDR3 contains 18 residues. The trim removed 2 bases at V and 1 base at J, leaving 10 bases unmatched. CDR1 and CDR2 from the germline V gene are LGHNA and YNFKEQ. CDR3 protein: CASSQTHSGTLSYNEQFF. The DNA for the CDR3 is TGTGCCAGCAGCCAAACACATAGCGGGACGCTTTCCTACAATGAGCAGTTCTTC.

V gene TRBV29-1 combines with J gene TRBJ1-1; 9 nucleotides match TRBD1. Unmatched junction bases numbered 14, after V lost 7 bases and J lost 5 bases. CDR1 and CDR2 (germline): SQVTM, ANQGSEA. This CDR3 spans 15 amino acids. In DNA, the CDR3 is TGCAGCGCCCGAAATCAACAGGGGGCAGTTACTGAAGCTTTCTTT. It translates to CSARNQQGAVTEAFF.

V and J are TRBV7-3 and TRBJ2-2; D is unresolved. The germline V and J ends were trimmed by 5 bases and 4 bases, with 14 bases remaining between them. Germline loops: CDR1 SGHTA, CDR2 FQGTGA. This CDR3 has 15 amino acids. DNA of the CDR3: TGTGCCAGCAGCCCCCCTCCAAGGCGCACCGGGGAGCTGTTTTTT. Its translation is CASSPPPRRTGELFF. Combining the CDR3 with reference TRBV7-3 and TRBJ2-2 gives the whole variable domain GAGVSQTPSNKVTEKGKYVELRCDPISGHTALYWYRQSLGQGPEFLIYFQGTGAADDSGLPNDRFFAVRPEGSVSTLKIQRTERGDSAVYLCASSPPPRRTGELFFGEGSRLTVL.

This clone was seen a few times. The chain is built from TRBV6-5 and TRBJ2-1, with D possibly being TRBD1 or TRBD2 (6 bases each). Germline V CDR1 and CDR2: MNHEY, SVGAGI. This CDR3 comprises 11 residues. V was cut by 5 bases and J by 11 bases, with 10 bases left in between. The CDR3 reads CASSTGAKQFF. The CDR3 DNA reads as TGTGCCAGCAGTACGGGGGCGAAGCAGTTCTTC.

As to this clone: This may arise from a read error, as a much more abundant clone is one base away. Other DNA sequences in this specimen translate into the identical CDR3. The chain couples TRBV28 to TRBJ2-6, with no clear D. Trimming took off 6 bases at V and 0 bases at J, with 3 bases between the two ends. The CDR3 is made up of 13 amino acids. Per the germline V gene, CDR1 is MDHEN and CDR2 is SYDVKM. CDR3 sequence: CASRLSGANVLTF. Written as DNA, the CDR3 is TGTGCCAGCAGGCTCTCTGGGGCCAACGTCCTGACTTTC.

The table lists this clone with a few counts. The CDR3 coding sequence is TGTGCCAGCAGCGACCCGACAGGGTCCAAAAACATTCAGTACTTC. Its protein is CASSDPTGSKNIQYF. The gene calls are TRBV7-2 and TRBJ2-4; TRBD1 aligns across 7 bases. The germline V gene encodes CDR1 SGHTA and CDR2 FQGNSA. This CDR3 spans 15 amino acids. After removal of 5 bases from V and 2 bases from J, the junction contained 6 bases not matched to a gene.

The V and J genes are TRBV9 and TRBJ2-1; 7 nucleotides agree with TRBD2. CDR1 SGDLS and CDR2 YYNGEE come from the germline V gene. This CDR3 comprises 15 residues. J was trimmed by 3 bases and V by 3 bases; bases with no gene match: 6. CDR3 sequence reads: CASSGRGSSYNEQFF. In DNA, the CDR3 is TGTGCCAGCAGCGGTCGCGGGAGTAGCTACAATGAGCAGTTCTTC.

This clone was detected a few times. The chain links TRBV11-2 to TRBJ2-7; no clear D gene. The CDR3 spans 14 residues. Germline CDR1 is SGHAT and CDR2 is FQNNGV. Trimming shortened V by 6 bases and J by 3 bases, and 15 bases separated the two germline ends. In DNA, the CDR3 is TGTGCCAGCAGTTCGGGCCAAACGGTCTACGAGCAGTACTTC. Its translation: CASSSGQTVYEQYF. Filled out from reference TRBV11-2 and TRBJ2-7, the complete variable domain reads EAGVAQSPRYKIIEKRQSVAFWCNPISGHATLYWYQQILGQGPKLLIQFQNNGVVDDSQLPKDRFSAERLKGVDSTLKIQPAKLEDSAVYLCASSSGQTVYEQYFGPGTRLTVT.

In its sample, this clone was seen a few times. The V gene is TRBV13, the J gene TRBJ2-5; no reliable D call. This CDR3 spans 14 amino acids. V shed 2 bases and J shed 6 bases, with 13 bases lying between them. Germline values: CDR1 PRHDT, CDR2 FYEKMQ (reference sequence). The CDR3 region is CASSLLLGRKTQYF. Here the CDR3 DNA reads TGTGCCAGCAGCTTATTACTCGGAAGAAAGACCCAGTACTTC. Variable domain in full (rest from reference TRBV13 and TRBJ2-5): AAGVIQSPRHLIKEKRETATLKCYPIPRHDTVYWYQQGPGQDPQFLISFYEKMQSDKGSIPDRFSAQQFSDYHSELNMSSLELGDSALYFCASSLLLGRKTQYFGPGTRLLVL.

The chain recombines TRBV7-2 with TRBJ2-1; unclear D gene. CDR1 is SGHTA, CDR2 FQGNSA, per germline. V shed 2 bases and J shed 5 bases, with 7 bases lying between them. The CDR3 has 13 residues. The DNA for the CDR3 is TGTGCCAGCAGCTTACTCAGAAACAATGAGCAGTTCTTC. Translated, it gives CASSLLRNNEQFF.

The chain recombines TRBV25-1 with TRBJ2-3; 12 nucleotides match TRBD2. This CDR3 region has 15 residues. V lost 4 bases to trimming and J lost 1 base; unmatched junction nucleotides: 0. Germline V lookup: CDR1 MGHDK, CDR2 SYGVNS. The DNA for the CDR3 is TGTGCCAGCAGTGGGACTAGCGGGGGCACAGATACGCAGTATTTT. It encodes CASSGTSGGTDTQYF.

This clone came up a few times. This chain uses TRBV27 with TRBJ1-1, with D possibly being TRBD1 (6 bases). Germline V lookup: CDR1 MNHEY, CDR2 SMNVEV (reference sequence). V lost 2 bases to trimming and J lost 8 bases, with 15 bases between them. CDR3 length: 14 amino acids. The DNA of the CDR3 is TGTGCCAGCAGTTTAAAATCTAGGACAGCCGAAGCTTTCTTT. This translates into CASSLKSRTAEAFF.

The chain links TRBV19 to TRBJ2-1; 9 positions agree with TRBD2. The length of the CDR3 is 17 residues. Losses at the gene ends were 3 bases for V and 0 bases for J; bases not matched to a gene: 6. CDR1 and CDR2 (germline): LNHDA, SQIVND (reference sequence). CDR3 nucleotides: TGTGCCAGTAGTATCGTGACTAGCGGAAGCTCCTACAATGAGCAGTTCTTC. Encoded protein: CASSIVTSGSSYNEQFF.